Shown below are 19 T cell receptor beta chains from a single sample sequenced in a study of siplizumab effects on memory and regulatory T cells. Repertoires were generated with immunoSEQ multiplex PCR, while TCRdb's copy carries only in-frame clones and drops some. Of tens of thousands of clones in the sample, 80% to 90% were seen once. The sequencing sample was made of Tregs sorted from blood. All receptors derive from a human donor in good health.

The V call is TRBV19, the J call TRBJ1-1; D is possibly TRBD1 (5 bases). This CDR3 contains 13 residues. V lost 4 bases and J lost 5, with 11 bases in between. CDR1 and CDR2 (germline): LNHDA, SQIVND (reference sequence). The CDR3 coding sequence is TGTGCCAGTAGTAGGGGGGTGGGGACTGAAGCTTTCTTT. Translating it yields CASSRGVGTEAFF. Drawing the rest from reference TRBV19 and TRBJ1-1, the complete variable domain is DGGITQSPKYLFRKEGQNVTLSCEQNLNHDAMYWYRQDPGQGLRLIYYSQIVNDFQKGDIAEGYSVSREKKESFPLTVTSAQKNPTAFYLCASSRGVGTEAFFGQGTRLTVV.

The chain is built from TRBV7-9 and TRBJ1-2; D not certain. Trimming pared 4 bases from V and 6 bases from J, leaving 9 bases between. Germline V CDR1 and CDR2: SEHNR, FQNEAQ (reference sequence). The CDR3 has 12 amino acids. This chain's CDR3 is CASSSGENGYTF. CDR3 DNA: TGTGCCAGCAGCTCGGGTGAGAATGGCTACACCTTC.

This chain uses TRBV28 with TRBJ1-1; unclear D gene. Per germline, CDR1 MDHEN and CDR2 SYDVKM. V shed 7 bases and J shed 1 base, with 4 bases lying between them. This CDR3 is 11 amino acids long. This CDR3 is CASTGNTEAFF. Here the CDR3 DNA reads TGTGCCAGCACAGGGAACACTGAAGCTTTCTTT.

This clone is a singleton in its sample. The CDR3 reads CASSLRIYEQYF. Written as DNA, the CDR3 is TGTGCCAGCAGCTTAAGGATTTACGAGCAGTACTTC. The rearrangement links TRBV11-2 to TRBJ2-7; D remains ambiguous. This CDR3 spans 12 amino acids. V was cut by 2 bases and J by 4 bases, with 6 bases left in between. The V gene's germline CDR1 is SGHAT and CDR2 FQNNGV.

The rearrangement links TRBV9 to TRBJ2-1; 9 bases align to TRBD2. The ends lost 0 bases at V and 0 bases at J; junction bases unmatched: 4. Looked up from germline, CDR1 is SGDLS and CDR2 is YYNGEE. This CDR3 contains 17 residues. Written as DNA, the CDR3 is TGTGCCAGCAGCGTAGGGGATAGCGGGAGCTCCTACAATGAGCAGTTCTTC. It specifies CASSVGDSGSSYNEQFF.

The J gene is TRBJ2-1, the V gene TRBV4-2; 9 nucleotides align to TRBD2. The J segment lost 7 bases and the V segment lost 1 base, leaving 11 bases of the junction unmatched. CDR1 LGHNA and CDR2 YNFKEQ come from the germline V gene. The length of the CDR3 is 17 residues. CDR3 sequence (DNA): TGTGCCAGCAGCCAAGGTTCCGCGGGAGGGTTAAGGAATGAGCAGTTCTTC. Translation: CASSQGSAGGLRNEQFF.

The gene calls are TRBV11-2 and TRBJ2-7; D may correspond to TRBD1 or TRBD2 (5 bases each). The CDR3 runs to 14 residues. Trimming pared 5 bases from V and 4 bases from J, leaving 15 bases between. From germline, CDR1 is SGHAT and CDR2 FQNNGV. The CDR3 region has the DNA TGTGCCAGCAGCACCGGGACGGAGAATTACGAGCAGTACTTC. The encoded protein is CASSTGTENYEQYF.

The rearrangement joins TRBV27 to TRBJ1-2, with D unresolved. The CDR3 has 15 amino acids. CDR1 is MNHEY, CDR2 SMNVEV, per germline (reference sequence). V lost 4 bases to trimming and J lost 1 base, with 13 bases between them. CDR3 bases: TGTGCCAGCAGTTCATGGACGGTTCATAACTATGGCTACACCTTC. It encodes CASSSWTVHNYGYTF.

The rearrangement links TRBV14 to TRBJ2-5; D may be TRBD1 (6 bases). This CDR3 has 13 residues. Trimming cost V 6 bases and J 5 bases, with 13 bases left between them. Germline-derived CDR1 and CDR2 are SGHDN and FVKESK. In DNA form, the CDR3 reads TGTGCCAGCAGTACAGGGTGGCTGGAGACCCAGTACTTC. Protein: CASSTGWLETQYF.

V and J are TRBV27 and TRBJ2-3, with D tentatively TRBD2 (7 bases). Between the trimmed V and J ends, which lost 5 bases and 4 bases, there was a span of 16 bases. Per germline, CDR1 MNHEY and CDR2 SMNVEV (reference sequence). This CDR3 is 15 amino acids long. The CDR3 DNA is TGTGCCAGCAGTCTGCTGGGGGGGCCGGCAGATACGCAGTATTTT. Residues: CASSLLGGPADTQYF.

This rearrangement joins TRBV4-1 to TRBJ2-6; 7 positions match TRBD2. The CDR3 spans 18 residues. V shed 0 bases and J 3 bases; nucleotides not matched to a gene: 8. CDR1 is MGHRA and CDR2 is YSYEKL in the germline V gene. CDR3 in amino acids: CASSQDPLAESGANVLTF. In DNA form, the CDR3 reads TGCGCCAGCAGCCAAGATCCCCTAGCGGAAAGTGGGGCCAACGTCCTGACTTTC.

The chain uses TRBV9 and TRBJ1-3; D remains ambiguous. The CDR3 length is 14 residues. Per the germline V gene, CDR1 is SGDLS and CDR2 is YYNGEE. Trimming left V 1 base short and J 5 bases short, with 10 bases between. The CDR3 reads CASSVHPTRNTIYF. As DNA, the CDR3 is TGTGCCAGCAGCGTACATCCGACTAGAAACACCATATATTTT.

The V and J genes are TRBV4-1 and TRBJ1-5; D gene uncertain. Between the trimmed V and J ends, which lost 2 bases and 2 bases, there was a span of 10 bases. Germline-derived CDR1 and CDR2 are MGHRA and YSYEKL. This CDR3 comprises 15 residues. The CDR3 nucleotides read TGCGCCAGCAGCCAATCGATGGAGGGCAATCAGCCCCAGCATTTT. Amino acids: CASSQSMEGNQPQHF.

The rearrangement uses TRBV30 and TRBJ1-6, with D unresolved. CDR3 length: 14 residues. V shed 0 bases and J shed 9 bases, with 12 bases lying between them. CDR1 is GTSNPN, CDR2 SVGIG, per germline (reference sequence). Here the CDR3 reads CAWSVPVGGSPLHF. CDR3 DNA sequence: TGTGCCTGGAGTGTCCCCGTCGGCGGTTCACCCCTCCACTTT.

The chain uses TRBV6-1 and TRBJ1-5; D perhaps matches TRBD1 (5 bases). Trimming pared 6 bases from V and 3 bases from J, leaving 9 bases between. The CDR3 length is 13 residues. Germline CDR1 and CDR2: MNHNS and SASEGT. CDR3 protein: CASRGTANQPQHF. DNA for the CDR3: TGTGCCAGCAGGGGGACGGCCAATCAGCCCCAGCATTTT.

The chain has TRBV6-1 and TRBJ2-7; unclear D gene. Trimming left V 10 bases short and J 3 bases short, with 10 bases between. CDR3 length: 11 amino acids. From germline, CDR1 is MNHNS and CDR2 SASEGT. CDR3: CATKMVYEQYF. The CDR3 bases are TGTGCCACCAAGATGGTCTACGAGCAGTACTTC.

The rearrangement uses TRBV29-1 and TRBJ2-2, with 9 bases matching TRBD2. Germline V gives CDR1 SQVTM, CDR2 ANQGSEA. Germline trimming cut 4 bases from V and 1 base from J; bases unmatched to any gene: 1. The CDR3 extends over 14 amino acids. The CDR3 spells CSVATSGNTGELFF. CDR3 sequence (DNA): TGCAGCGTTGCGACTAGCGGGAACACCGGGGAGCTGTTTTTT.

The chain joins TRBV7-6 to TRBJ2-7; perhaps TRBD1 as D (6 bases). Germline CDR1 and CDR2: SGHVS and FNYEAQ. V shed 5 bases and J shed 0 bases, with 23 bases lying between them. The CDR3 contains 18 residues. CDR3 in amino acids: CASSPGVFGLAASYEQYF. As DNA, the CDR3 is TGTGCCAGCAGCCCAGGGGTTTTCGGGCTAGCTGCCTCCTACGAGCAGTACTTC. Full variable domain (remainder filled in from reference TRBV7-6 and TRBJ2-7): GAGVSQSPRYKVTKRGQDVALRCDPISGHVSLYWYRQALGQGPEFLTYFNYEAQQDKSGLPNDRFSAERPEGSISTLTIQRTEQRDSAMYRCASSPGVFGLAASYEQYFGPGTRLTVT.

This chain links TRBV7-9 with TRBJ2-7, with D hard to call. The V gene lost 5 bases and the J gene lost 7 bases, with 9 bases spanning the gap. The CDR3 spans 11 residues. Germline lookup yields CDR1 SEHNR and CDR2 FQNEAQ (reference sequence). The CDR3 loop is CASSPGAEQYF. CDR3 nucleotide sequence: TGTGCCAGCAGCCCGGGTGCAGAGCAGTACTTC.